Each of the 18 T cell receptor beta chains below was sequenced from the same sample in a study of CD8 T cells in ankylosing spondylitis (dated 2017 in TCRdb). Receptor amplification or capture employed 5' RACE. The instrument given in TCRdb is Illumina HiSeq 2500. TCRdb applied fastp at Q25 and MiXCR to the public reads, then kept only in-frame beta chains. All rows with the same CDR3 protein become a single entry with the most common DNA and genes. The sample includes nearly 350,000 distinct CDR3 sequences, with 14% to 15% observed a single time. Approximately 0.99% of the sample rests with the top ten. The specimen was blood, either unsorted or a sorted T cell fraction (not recorded which). The receptors here all came from a male donor with ankylosing spondylitis or in good health (not recorded which).

This clonotype was counted a few times. The chain is built from TRBV12-5 and TRBJ2-5; D is uncertain. The length of the CDR3 is 11 residues. Germline V gives CDR1 LGHNT, CDR2 FRNRAP. V lost 3 bases to trimming and J lost 1 base, with 0 bases between them. DNA for the CDR3: TGTGCTAGTGGTTTCCAAGAGACCCAGTACTTC. Translation gives CASGFQETQYF.

This clonotype was seen a handful of times. The V and J genes are TRBV20-1 and TRBJ2-7, with D perhaps TRBD1 (5 bases). Trimming shortened V by 4 bases and J by 4 bases, and 14 bases separated the two germline ends. CDR1 and CDR2 from the germline V gene are DFQATT and SNEGSKA (reference sequence). CDR3 length: 13 amino acids. The CDR3 DNA reads TGCAGTGCTATCAAGGGGATGGGGTACGAGCAGTACTTC. The encoded protein is CSAIKGMGYEQYF.

This clonotype was detected a few times. CDR3 in DNA: TGTGCCAGCAGTTACTTTAAGGGGGGGGAGCAGTACTTC. This translates into CASSYFKGGEQYF. The chain links TRBV6-5 to TRBJ2-7; a possible D gene is TRBD2 (7 bases). V lost 1 base and J lost 7, with 11 bases in between. The CDR3 length is 13 residues. Looked up from germline, CDR1 is MNHEY and CDR2 is SVGAGI.

Many counts were recorded for this clonotype. The CDR3 region has the DNA TGCGCCAGCAGCCCTCCGGGACTAGCCAAAAACATTCAGTACTTC. Amino acids: CASSPPGLAKNIQYF. V gene TRBV4-1 combines with J gene TRBJ2-4; a possible D gene is TRBD2 (6 bases). V gave up 4 bases and J gave up 0 bases, with 10 bases separating them. Germline CDR1 reads MGHRA; CDR2 reads YSYEKL. This CDR3 is 15 amino acids long.

This clonotype has a count of ten or more. The V gene is TRBV12-3 or TRBV12-4, the J gene TRBJ1-2; the D is unclear. The CDR3 has 14 residues. Trimming left V 0 bases short and J 7 bases short, with 12 bases between. Here the CDR3 DNA reads TGTGCCAGCAGTTTAGCGTTCCGCGGTGCTGGCTACACCTTC. Protein sequence: CASSLAFRGAGYTF.

This clonotype was seen more than once but under ten times. The rearrangement uses TRBV5-4 and TRBJ2-1, with 8 bases identical to TRBD2. V shed 0 bases, J shed 2 bases, and the junction held 13 bases outside the gene matches. Germline CDR1 and CDR2: SGHNT and YYREEE (reference sequence). The CDR3 has 19 residues. Here the CDR3 reads CASSLAPGGDSGAYNEQFF. CDR3 sequence (DNA): TGTGCCAGCAGCTTGGCCCCCGGTGGAGATAGCGGGGCCTACAATGAGCAGTTCTTC.

This clonotype was counted only a few times. The rearrangement uses TRBV24-1 and TRBJ2-5; 8 nucleotides agree with TRBD2. The CDR3 has 16 residues. CDR1 and CDR2 (germline): KGHDR, SFDVKD. Trimming removed 2 bases from V and 2 bases from J; junction bases left unmatched: 6. CDR3 residues: CATSDSYPGGQETQYF. CDR3 DNA: TGTGCCACCAGTGATTCCTACCCGGGGGGGCAAGAGACCCAGTACTTC.

V and J are TRBV20-1 and TRBJ2-3; D is ambiguous. The V gene's germline CDR1 is DFQATT and CDR2 SNEGSKA (reference sequence). V lost 6 bases, J lost 2 bases, and 18 bases lay in between. The CDR3 length is 15 residues. CDR3 DNA: TGCAGTGCCTGGACCGACCGGAATCCCACAGATACGCAGTATTTT. It specifies CSAWTDRNPTDTQYF.

In this sample, this clonotype turned up many times. The chain is built from TRBV5-1 and TRBJ1-2; a possible D gene is TRBD1 (6 bases). The CDR3 runs to 12 residues. Between the trimmed V and J ends, which lost 3 bases and 4 bases, there was a span of 7 bases. Per the germline V gene, CDR1 is SGHRS and CDR2 is YFSETQ. The CDR3 DNA follows: TGCGCCAGCAGCTCGGACAGCTATGGCTACACCTTC. Protein product: CASSSDSYGYTF.

The chain links TRBV2 to TRBJ1-1; no clear D gene. CDR1 SNHLY and CDR2 FYNNEI come from the germline V gene. This CDR3 is built from 13 residues. Trimming shortened V by 11 bases and J by 2 bases, and 15 bases separated the two germline ends. The CDR3 region is CAGASEVNTEAFF. In nucleotides, the CDR3 is TGTGCCGGAGCCTCGGAAGTTAACACTGAAGCTTTCTTT.

This clonotype was counted a few times. This chain links TRBV18 with TRBJ2-3, with D perhaps TRBD1 (5 bases). Trimming cost V 3 bases and J 5 bases, with 12 bases left between them. The V gene's germline CDR1 is KGHSH and CDR2 LQKENI. The CDR3 is 14 residues long. The CDR3 reads CASSPQGSGDTQYF. The DNA of the CDR3 is TGTGCCAGCTCACCCCAGGGAAGTGGAGATACGCAGTATTTT.

This clonotype was picked up one time. The chain carries TRBV13 and TRBJ2-1; 8 bases agree with TRBD2. Trimming cost V 5 bases and J 9 bases; bases outside gene matches: 12. The CDR3 totals 15 residues. Germline V CDR1 and CDR2: PRHDT, FYEKMQ (reference sequence). Here the CDR3 reads CASSKGTSGIGEQFF. DNA for the CDR3: TGTGCCAGCAGCAAGGGGACTAGTGGGATTGGTGAGCAGTTCTTC. The full variable domain, rest sourced from reference TRBV13 and TRBJ2-1, is AAGVIQSPRHLIKEKRETATLKCYPIPRHDTVYWYQQGPGQDPQFLISFYEKMQSDKGSIPDRFSAQQFSDYHSELNMSSLELGDSALYFCASSKGTSGIGEQFFGPGTRLTVL.

This clonotype showed up many times. The V gene is TRBV12-3 or TRBV12-4, the J gene TRBJ1-1; 12 nucleotides agree with TRBD1. The CDR3 consists of 15 residues. With V trimmed by 4 bases and J by 5 bases, 5 bases remained unmatched. The DNA for the CDR3 is TGTGCCAGCAGTTCGGGACAGGGGGCGGTTACTGAAGCTTTCTTT. This translates into CASSSGQGAVTEAFF.

There are a few counts of this clonotype. The gene calls are TRBV5-1 and TRBJ2-5, with D possibly being TRBD1 or TRBD2 (5 bases each). This CDR3 has 14 residues. Looked up from germline, CDR1 is SGHRS and CDR2 is YFSETQ. The V and J ends lost 2 bases and 5 bases respectively, with 13 bases between them. CDR3 loop: CASSLEGLYETQYF. The CDR3 DNA follows: TGCGCCAGCAGCTTAGAGGGGTTGTACGAGACCCAGTACTTC.

The chain has TRBV12-3 or TRBV12-4 and TRBJ1-1, with TRBD1 matching 8 bases. The CDR3 length is 13 residues. With 10 bases clipped from V and 5 bases from J, the junction kept 9 bases outside the gene matches. The DNA of the CDR3 is TGTGCCACCCGAAGAGGACAGGGAACTGAAGCTTTCTTT. Translating it yields CATRRGQGTEAFF.

This clonotype has only a few counts. This chain links TRBV20-1 with TRBJ2-1, with 7 bases identical to TRBD2. V lost 6 bases to trimming and J lost 7 bases; unmatched junction nucleotides: 9. The CDR3 runs to 13 residues. From germline, CDR1 is DFQATT and CDR2 SNEGSKA (reference sequence). This CDR3 is CSALRGSSNEQFF. CDR3 sequence (DNA): TGCAGTGCGCTTCGCGGGAGTAGTAATGAGCAGTTCTTC.

This sequence joins TRBV20-1 and TRBJ2-5, with a possible D match to TRBD1 (5 bases). CDR1 and CDR2 (germline): DFQATT, SNEGSKA (reference sequence). This CDR3 comprises 15 residues. The ends were cut back, 5 bases at V and 2 bases at J, with 18 bases in the middle. As DNA, the CDR3 is TGCAGTGCTCGTCGTGCTGACAGCCTTCAAGAGACCCAGTACTTC. Residues: CSARRADSLQETQYF.

This clonotype has a handful of counts. The chain recombines TRBV12-3 or TRBV12-4 with TRBJ1-5, with D perhaps matching TRBD1 (6 bases). V shed 2 bases and J shed 6 bases, with 14 bases lying between them. This CDR3 is 15 amino acids long. CDR3 sequence reads: CASSLWGGLGQPQHF. The CDR3 DNA follows: TGTGCCAGCAGTTTATGGGGGGGCCTGGGTCAGCCCCAGCATTTT.